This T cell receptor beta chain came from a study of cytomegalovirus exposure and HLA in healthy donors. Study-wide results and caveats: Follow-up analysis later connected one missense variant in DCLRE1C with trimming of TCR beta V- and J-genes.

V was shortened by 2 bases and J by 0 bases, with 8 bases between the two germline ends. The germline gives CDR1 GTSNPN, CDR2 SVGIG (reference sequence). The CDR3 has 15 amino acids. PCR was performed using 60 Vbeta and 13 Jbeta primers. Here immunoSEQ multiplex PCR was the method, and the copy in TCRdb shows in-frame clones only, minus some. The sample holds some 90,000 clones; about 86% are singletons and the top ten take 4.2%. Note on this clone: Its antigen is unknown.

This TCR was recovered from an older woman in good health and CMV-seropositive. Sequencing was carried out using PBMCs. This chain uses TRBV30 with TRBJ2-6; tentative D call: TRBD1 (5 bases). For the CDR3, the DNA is TGTGCCTGGAGTTTTGACAGCTCTGGGGCCAACGTCCTGACTTTC. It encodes CAWSFDSSGANVLTF. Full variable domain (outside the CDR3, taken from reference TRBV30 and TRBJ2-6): SQTIHQWPATLVQPVGSPLSLECTVEGTSNPNLYWYRQAAGRGLQLLFYSVGIGQISSEVPQNLSASRPQDRQFILSSKKLLLSDSGFYLCAWSFDSSGANVLTFGAGSRLTVL.